The 7 T cell receptor beta chains below were found in one sample sequenced in a study of long-term antiretroviral therapy in people with HIV. The immunoSEQ assay was v3.0, run at survey level. The protocol was immunoSEQ multiplex PCR, while the TCRdb copy is restricted to in-frame clones and leaves out a portion. The profile shows around 34,000 clones, under 85% of them singletons. Here the sequenced sample was unsorted PBMCs, taken 3 years after starting antiretroviral therapy. Receptor source: a man aged 45 to 65 with HIV.

The CDR3 DNA sequence: TGTGCCAGCAGGAGGGGGCGCGGGGCTTACGAGCAGTACTTC. Encoded protein: CASRRGRGAYEQYF. This chain uses TRBV7-9 with TRBJ2-7, with a tentative D call TRBD1 (7 bases). This CDR3 has 14 residues. Trimming removed 6 bases at V and 4 bases at J, with 16 bases between. Looked up from germline, CDR1 is SEHNR and CDR2 is FQNEAQ (reference sequence).

The chain recombines TRBV6-5 with TRBJ2-7; D not resolved. Germline CDR1 and CDR2: MNHEY and SVGAGI. The CDR3 is 13 residues long. The V gene lost 2 bases and the J gene lost 5 bases, with 10 bases spanning the gap. In nucleotides, the CDR3 is TGTGCCAGCAGTTACCACAATCAGGACGAGCAGTACTTC. Protein product: CASSYHNQDEQYF.

A single count supports this clone. The chain links TRBV7-3 to TRBJ2-3, with D possibly being TRBD1 (5 bases). V was trimmed by 4 bases and J by 5 bases, leaving 13 bases between them. CDR3 length: 14 amino acids. Per the germline V gene, CDR1 is SGHTA and CDR2 is FQGTGA. CDR3 residues: CASSSQGIGDTQYF. CDR3 coding DNA: TGTGCCAGCAGCTCGCAGGGTATCGGAGATACGCAGTATTTT. The full variable domain, rest sourced from reference TRBV7-3 and TRBJ2-3, is GAGVSQTPSNKVTEKGKYVELRCDPISGHTALYWYRQSLGQGPEFLIYFQGTGAADDSGLPNDRFFAVRPEGSVSTLKIQRTERGDSAVYLCASSSQGIGDTQYFGPGTRLTVL.

The chain has TRBV28 and TRBJ1-2; TRBD1 is a possible D gene (6 bases). V gave up 6 bases and J gave up 2 bases, with 19 bases separating them. The CDR3 runs 16 residues. From germline, CDR1 is MDHEN and CDR2 SYDVKM. The CDR3 here is CASSPPQGRPNYGYTF. DNA of the CDR3: TGTGCCAGCAGCCCCCCACAGGGCCGCCCCAACTATGGCTACACCTTC.

The rearrangement links TRBV7-8 to TRBJ2-5; 8 bases agree with TRBD2. Germline V lookup: CDR1 SGHVS, CDR2 FQNEAQ. The V segment lost 5 bases and the J segment 1 base; nucleotides outside the gene matches: 6. The length of the CDR3 is 15 residues. CDR3 sequence reads: CASSRSGGIQETQYF. As DNA, the CDR3 is TGTGCCAGCAGCCGAAGCGGGGGAATCCAAGAGACCCAGTACTTC. The variable domain in full, completed from reference TRBV7-8 and TRBJ2-5, reads GAGVSQSPRYKVAKRGQDVALRCDPISGHVSLFWYQQALGQGPEFLTYFQNEAQLDKSGLPSDRFFAERPEGSVSTLKIQRTQQEDSAVYLCASSRSGGIQETQYFGPGTRLLVL.

This clone showed up just a few times. The chain couples TRBV18 to TRBJ2-7; tentative D call: TRBD1 (5 bases). Germline V lookup: CDR1 KGHSH, CDR2 LQKENI. V lost 8 bases and J 1 base, leaving 12 bases between the germline ends. The length of the CDR3 is 13 residues. CDR3: CASGASGSYEQYF. The CDR3 bases are TGTGCCAGCGGGGCTTCAGGATCCTACGAGCAGTACTTC.

Here the CDR3 reads CASRGQGASYEQYF. The CDR3 bases are TGTGCCAGCAGGGGACAGGGGGCCTCCTACGAGCAGTACTTC. The chain uses TRBV6-6 and TRBJ2-7, with 12 bases matching TRBD1. The J segment lost 0 bases and the V segment lost 6 bases, leaving 0 bases of the junction unmatched. The CDR3 has 14 amino acids. Germline-derived CDR1 and CDR2 are MNHNY and SVGAGI (reference sequence).